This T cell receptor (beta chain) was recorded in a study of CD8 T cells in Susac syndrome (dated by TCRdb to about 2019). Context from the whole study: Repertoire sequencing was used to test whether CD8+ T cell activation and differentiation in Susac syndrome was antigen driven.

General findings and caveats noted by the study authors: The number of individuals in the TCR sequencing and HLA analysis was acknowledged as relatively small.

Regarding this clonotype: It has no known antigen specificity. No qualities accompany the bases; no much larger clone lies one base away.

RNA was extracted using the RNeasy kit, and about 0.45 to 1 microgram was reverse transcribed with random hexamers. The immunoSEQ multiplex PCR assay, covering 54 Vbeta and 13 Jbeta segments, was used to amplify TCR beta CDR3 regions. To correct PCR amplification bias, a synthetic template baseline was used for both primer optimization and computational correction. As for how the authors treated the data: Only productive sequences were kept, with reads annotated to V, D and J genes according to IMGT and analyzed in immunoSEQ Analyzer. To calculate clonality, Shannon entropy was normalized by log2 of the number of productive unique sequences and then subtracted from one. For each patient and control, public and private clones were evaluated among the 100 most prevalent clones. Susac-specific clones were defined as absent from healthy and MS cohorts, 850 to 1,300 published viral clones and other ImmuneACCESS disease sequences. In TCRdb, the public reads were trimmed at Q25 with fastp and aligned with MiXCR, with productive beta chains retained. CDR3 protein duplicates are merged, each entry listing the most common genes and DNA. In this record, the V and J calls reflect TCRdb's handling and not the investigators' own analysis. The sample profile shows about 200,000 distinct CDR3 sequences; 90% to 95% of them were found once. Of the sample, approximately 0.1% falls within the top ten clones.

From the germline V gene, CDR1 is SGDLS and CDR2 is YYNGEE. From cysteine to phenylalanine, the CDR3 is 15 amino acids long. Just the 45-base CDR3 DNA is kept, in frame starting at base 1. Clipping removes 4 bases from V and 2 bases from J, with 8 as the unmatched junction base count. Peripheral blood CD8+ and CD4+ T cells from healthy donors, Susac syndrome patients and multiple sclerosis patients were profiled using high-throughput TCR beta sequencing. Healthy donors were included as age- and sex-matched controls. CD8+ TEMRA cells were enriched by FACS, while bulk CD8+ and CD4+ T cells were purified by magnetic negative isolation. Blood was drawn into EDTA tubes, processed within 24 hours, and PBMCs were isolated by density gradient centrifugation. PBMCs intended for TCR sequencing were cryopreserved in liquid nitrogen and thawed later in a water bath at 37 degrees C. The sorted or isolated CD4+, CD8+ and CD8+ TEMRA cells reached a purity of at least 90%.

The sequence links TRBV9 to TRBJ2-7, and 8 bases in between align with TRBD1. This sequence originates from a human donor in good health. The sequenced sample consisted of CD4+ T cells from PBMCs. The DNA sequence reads TGTGCCAGCAGCCCCTCCGGGACAGGAACCTACGAGCAGTACTTC. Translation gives CASSPSGTGTYEQYF. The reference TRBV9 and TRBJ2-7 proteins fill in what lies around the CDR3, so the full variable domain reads DSGVTQTPKHLITATGQRVTLRCSPRSGDLSVYWYQQSLDQGLQFLIQYYNGEERAKGNILERFSAQQFPDLHSELNLSSLELGDSALYFCASSPSGTGTYEQYFGPGTRLTVT.